These T cell receptor beta chains were read from a single sample in a study of blood T cell repertoires in COVID-19. The assay was immunoSEQ multiplex PCR, and TCRdb's table has in-frame clones only and misses some. The data show 75,000 to 95,000 clones, 82% seen once. Sample: peripheral blood. The receptor set was obtained from a human donor in a cohort sampled during active COVID-19. Each CDR3 is given with its conserved first and last residue. D genes are given only for firm matches. Part of the rows lack a size; the others show once, few, many or a class for expanded clones.

TRBV5-1,.,TRBD2,16,TRBJ2-7,TGCGCCAGCAGCTTTTTCACTAGCGGGGGGTTCCGCGAGCAGTACTTC,CASSFFTSGGFREQYF
TRBV19,few,.,14,TRBJ1-3,TGTGCCAGTAGTGTCGGTTCCTCTGGAAACACCATATATTTT,CASSVGSSGNTIYF
TRBV9,.,TRBD1,16,TRBJ1-6,TGTGCCAGCAGCGCAGGTCTGGACAGGGGAAGTTTACCCCTCCACTTT,CASSAGLDRGSLPLHF
TRBV18,.,.,15,TRBJ2-6,TGTGCCAGCTCACCTGTAGGGGCTGGGGCCAACGTCCTGACTTTC,CASSPVGAGANVLTF
TRBV2,.,TRBD1,14,TRBJ1-6,TGTGCCAGCAGTGAAACAGGGGCCCTTTCACCCCTCCACTTT,CASSETGALSPLHF
TRBV18,.,.,13,TRBJ1-5,TGTGCCAGCTCACCCGACACCAATCAGCCCCAGCATTTT,CASSPDTNQPQHF
TRBV19,.,.,16,TRBJ1-5,TGTGCCAGTAGTCCTGGGGGGTGGGGTGACAATCAGCCCCAGCATTTT,CASSPGGWGDNQPQHF
TRBV19,.,TRBD2,18,TRBJ2-1,TGTGCCAGTAGCCGCAGGGGGCCTAGCGGGGGGATATACAATGAGCAGTTCTTC,CASSRRGPSGGIYNEQFF
TRBV7-9,.,.,15,TRBJ1-4,TGTGCCAGCAGCTTTTTAACAGGGACGAGTGAAAAACTGTTTTTT,CASSFLTGTSEKLFF
TRBV7-3,.,.,14,TRBJ2-1,TGTGCCAGCAGCTCGTATACAGGCTACAATGAGCAGTTCTTC,CASSSYTGYNEQFF
TRBV2,.,.,15,TRBJ1-1,TGTGCCAGCAGTGAAGAGACCAGGGGTGGAACTGAAGCTTTCTTT,CASSEETRGGTEAFF
TRBV5-1,.,.,15,TRBJ2-1,TGCGCCAGCAGCCCGGTGGCTAGGGGATACGATGAGCAGTTCTTC,CASSPVARGYDEQFF
TRBV6-2/TRBV6-3,.,TRBD1,18,TRBJ1-5,TGTGCCAGCAGTTACTTACTGTCAGGGGGCCAGAGCAATCAGCCCCAGCATTTT,CASSYLLSGGQSNQPQHF
TRBV6-6,.,TRBD1,16,TRBJ1-3,TGTGCCAGCAGTCGCCTTTCGACAGGGGGCGGAAACACCATATATTTT,CASSRLSTGGGNTIYF
TRBV30,once,TRBD1,14,TRBJ1-2,TGTGCCTGGAGGGGGGGACAGCTAAACTATGGCTACACCTTC,CAWRGGQLNYGYTF
TRBV9,.,.,15,TRBJ2-7,TGTGCCAGCAGCTCTTCATCCGGGATGGATTACGAGCAGTACTTC,CASSSSSGMDYEQYF
TRBV28,.,.,13,TRBJ2-1,TGTGCCAGCAAGGGGCAGGGGAGCGATGAGCAGTTCTTC,CASKGQGSDEQFF
TRBV27,.,.,8,TRBJ2-4,TGTGCCAGCAGTCCCCCATACTTC,CASSPPYF
TRBV7-9,few,.,15,TRBJ1-4,TGTGCCAGCAGCTTAGGTAACAGGTTCCTTGAAAAACTGTTTTTT,CASSLGNRFLEKLFF
TRBV2,.,.,13,TRBJ1-1,TGTGCCAGCAGTGAAGACAGGGACACTGAAGCTTTCTTT,CASSEDRDTEAFF
TRBV4-1,few,TRBD2,17,TRBJ2-1,TGCGCCAGCAGCCAAGATTCTGCTAGCGGGGGTACAGGGAAGCAGTTCTTC,CASSQDSASGGTGKQFF
TRBV3-1/TRBV3-2,.,.,14,TRBJ2-1,TGTGCCAGCAGCCAAGGTAGTTTGCAGGGTATACAGTTCTTC,CASSQGSLQGIQFF
TRBV28,.,TRBD1,14,TRBJ2-7,TGTGCCAGCAGTTATAAGGGGGCTTGGGTCGAGCAGTACTTC,CASSYKGAWVEQYF
TRBV18,.,.,14,TRBJ1-2,TGTGCCAGCTCCAAGCAAGGGGCTAACTATGGCTACACCTTC,CASSKQGANYGYTF
TRBV4-2,.,.,14,TRBJ2-5,TGTGCCAGCAGCCAGTTTCGTGTTCAAGAGACCCAGTACTTC,CASSQFRVQETQYF
TRBV28,.,.,14,TRBJ1-1,TGTGCCAGCAGTGAACTAGGATACGACACTGAAGCTTTCTTT,CASSELGYDTEAFF
TRBV7-9,.,.,13,TRBJ2-3,TGTGCCAGCAGCGCCACACGGGAAGATACGCAGTATTTT,CASSATREDTQYF
TRBV7-9,.,.,13,TRBJ2-5,TGTGCCAGCAGCCGACAGTTCCAAGAGACCCAGTACTTC,CASSRQFQETQYF
TRBV19,.,.,11,TRBJ2-3,TGTGCCAGTAGTATGGGGCAGACGCAGTATTTT,CASSMGQTQYF
TRBV6-8,.,TRBD1,16,TRBJ2-7,TGTGCCAGCAGCTCTCCAGACGAGGGACAGAAGTACGAGCAGTACTTC,CASSSPDEGQKYEQYF
TRBV10-2,.,TRBD2,16,TRBJ2-5,TGCGCCAGCAGTGAGCCATTGACTAGCCCCCAAGAGACCCAGTACTTC,CASSEPLTSPQETQYF
TRBV28,.,.,14,TRBJ2-1,TGTGCCAGCAGCCTTCCCACAACGTACAATGAGCAGTTCTTC,CASSLPTTYNEQFF
TRBV10-1,.,TRBD1,13,TRBJ1-5,TGCGCCAGCAGTTCACAGGGGGCCGAGCCCCAGCATTTT,CASSSQGAEPQHF
TRBV7-2,.,.,13,TRBJ1-2,TGTGCCAGCAGTCTAATCAGGGCAGCGGGCTACACCTTC,CASSLIRAAGYTF
TRBV5-5,once,.,14,TRBJ1-3,TGTGCCAGCAGCCGGACGGGATCTGGAAACACCATATATTTT,CASSRTGSGNTIYF
TRBV6-5,once,TRBD1,15,TRBJ2-5,TGTGCCAGCAGTCAACAATTGACAGGGGCAGAGACCCAGTACTTC,CASSQQLTGAETQYF
TRBV18,.,.,14,TRBJ2-7,TGTGCCAGCTCACCACGTACAGTGTCTATCGAGCAGTACTTC,CASSPRTVSIEQYF
TRBV7-2,.,TRBD1,14,TRBJ2-5,TGTGCCAGCAGCTTAGAGGACAGGACGGAGACCCAGTACTTC,CASSLEDRTETQYF
TRBV9,.,.,14,TRBJ2-3,TGTGCCAGCAGCGTAGTTGAGGGCACGGATACGCAGTATTTT,CASSVVEGTDTQYF
TRBV2,.,TRBD1,13,TRBJ1-2,TGTGCCAGCACCGCGACAGGGGACGATGGCTACACCTTC,CASTATGDDGYTF
TRBV7-9,.,TRBD1,16,TRBJ1-3,TGTGCCAGCAGCCGCCGGGGACAGAGCTCTGGAAACACCATATATTTT,CASSRRGQSSGNTIYF
TRBV5-1,.,TRBD1,15,TRBJ2-2,TGCGCCAGTACGATGGGGACAGGGTCCACCGGGGAGCTGTTTTTT,CASTMGTGSTGELFF
TRBV2,few,.,15,TRBJ1-6,TGTGCCAGCAGTGATGTCGGAGGTGATGGTTCACCCCTCCACTTT,CASSDVGGDGSPLHF
TRBV28,.,.,17,TRBJ2-1,TGTGCCAGCAGCCGTCGGCCCCCCTCGGTCACTCAGGTTACACAGTTCTTC,CASSRRPPSVTQVTQFF